The TCR beta chain under discussion was sequenced for a study of blood T cells in healthy people across ages. Across the whole study: Template switching captured about one barcoded beta molecule per two T cells. Study-wide results and limits: PBMCs were not sorted, which prevented a conclusive comparison of naive versus antigen-experienced cells. One million T cells yielded diversity estimates that were considered underestimates. Samples with more naive T cells showed higher observed beta diversity.

With a J-beta primer mix and a sample-barcoded 5' primer, a second PCR ran about 7 to 11 cycles. One entry per CDR3 protein, called by TCRdb with MiXCR from the 5' RACE reads. The repertoire has 1.8 million or so distinct CDR3 sequences, roughly two fifths of them found once; the top ten carry 20% to 25%. The CDR3 contains 14 residues. The ends were cut back, 5 bases at V and 6 bases at J, with 13 bases in the middle. Germline CDR1 SGHNT, CDR2 YENEEA. On this clonotype itself: No antigen is known for it.

The receptor's source is a human donor in good health. The sample consisted of blood. The genes are TRBV11-3 and TRBJ2-2; D possibly corresponds to TRBD2 (5 bases). For the CDR3, the DNA is TGTGCCAGCAGCCCGGGCCCTAGCTCCGGGGAGCTGTTTTTT. Its protein product is CASSPGPSSGELFF.